This T cell receptor (beta chain) was profiled in a study of T cell responses to AZD1222 COVID-19 vaccine. Repertoires were generated with immunoSEQ multiplex PCR, while TCRdb's copy carries only in-frame clones and drops some. Here the sample spans 180,000 or so clones, more than 85% being singletons. This clone was seen a few times. V lost 5 bases to trimming and J lost 2 bases; unmatched junction nucleotides: 3. Germline assignment: CDR1 PRHDT and CDR2 FYEKMQ (reference sequence). This CDR3 is 14 amino acids long. The origin of this receptor is an adult in good health. The material sequenced was peripheral blood, taken on day 0 of AZD1222 vaccination. The chain combines TRBV13 with TRBJ1-2, with 9 bases fitting TRBD1. This CDR3 is CASSRDRENYGYTF. The CDR3 DNA reads as TGTGCCAGCAGCCGGGACAGGGAGAACTATGGCTACACCTTC.